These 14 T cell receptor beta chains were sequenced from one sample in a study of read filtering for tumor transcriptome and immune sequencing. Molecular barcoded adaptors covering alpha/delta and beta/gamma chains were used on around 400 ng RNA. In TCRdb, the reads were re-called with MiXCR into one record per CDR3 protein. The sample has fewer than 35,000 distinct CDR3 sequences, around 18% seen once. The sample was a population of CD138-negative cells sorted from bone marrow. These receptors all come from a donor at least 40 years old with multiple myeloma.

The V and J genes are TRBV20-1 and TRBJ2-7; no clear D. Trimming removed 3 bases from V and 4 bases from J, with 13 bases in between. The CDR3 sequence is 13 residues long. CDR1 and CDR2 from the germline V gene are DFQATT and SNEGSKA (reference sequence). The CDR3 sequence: CSASFYRGYEQYF. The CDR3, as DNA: TGCAGTGCTAGTTTCTACCGAGGATACGAGCAGTACTTC.

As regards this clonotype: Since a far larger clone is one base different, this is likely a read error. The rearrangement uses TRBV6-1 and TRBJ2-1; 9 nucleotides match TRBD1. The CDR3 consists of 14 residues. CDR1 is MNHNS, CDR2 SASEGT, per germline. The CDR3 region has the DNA TGTGCCAGCAGTTCACCGGGACAGGGCTATGAGCGGTTCTTC. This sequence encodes CASSSPGQGYERFF.

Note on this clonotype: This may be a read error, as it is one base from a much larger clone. As DNA, the CDR3 is TGTGCCATCAGTGCACAAGACACTGACGAGCAGTACTTC. Amino acids: CAISAQDTDEQYF. J is TRBJ2-7 and V is TRBV10-3; D is uncertain. The germline V gene has CDR1 ENHRY and CDR2 SYGVKD. This CDR3 has 13 residues. The V end lost 4 bases, the J end lost 5 bases, and 12 bases lay between the germline ends.

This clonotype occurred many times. This CDR3 reads CAGTGSTDTQYF. CDR3 nucleotides: TGTGCCGGGACAGGGTCCACAGATACGCAGTATTTT. The chain combines TRBV7-9 with TRBJ2-3, with TRBD1 matching 9 bases. The CDR3 has 12 residues. CDR1 is SEHNR, CDR2 FQNEAQ, per germline (reference sequence). V trimming: 11 bases; J trimming: 2 bases; junction bases outside the gene matches: 2.

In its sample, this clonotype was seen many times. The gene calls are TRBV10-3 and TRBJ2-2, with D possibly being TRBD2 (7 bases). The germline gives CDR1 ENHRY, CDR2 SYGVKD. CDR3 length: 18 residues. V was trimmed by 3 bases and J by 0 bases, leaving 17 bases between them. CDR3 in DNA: TGTGCCATCAGTGACCCACCTGGGGGGGCCTCGAACACCGGGGAGCTGTTTTTT. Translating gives CAISDPPGGASNTGELFF.

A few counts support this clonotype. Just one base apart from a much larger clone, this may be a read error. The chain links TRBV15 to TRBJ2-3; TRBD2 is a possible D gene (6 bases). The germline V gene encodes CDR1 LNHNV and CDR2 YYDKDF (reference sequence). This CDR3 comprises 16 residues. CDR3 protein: CATSRVGSGEVNTQCF. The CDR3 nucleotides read TGTGCCACCAGCAGAGTGGGTTCCGGGGAGGTAAATACGCAGTGTTTT.

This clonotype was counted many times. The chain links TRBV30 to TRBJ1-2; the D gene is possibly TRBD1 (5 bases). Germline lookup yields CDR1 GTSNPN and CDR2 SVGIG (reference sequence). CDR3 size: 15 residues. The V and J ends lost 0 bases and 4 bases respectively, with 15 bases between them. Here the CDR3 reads CAWSVQGRGGYGYTF. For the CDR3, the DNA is TGTGCCTGGAGTGTACAAGGGAGGGGAGGCTATGGCTACACCTTC. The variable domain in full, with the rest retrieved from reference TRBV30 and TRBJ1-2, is SQTIHQWPATLVQPVGSPLSLECTVEGTSNPNLYWYRQAAGRGLQLLFYSVGIGQISSEVPQNLSASRPQDRQFILSSKKLLLSDSGFYLCAWSVQGRGGYGYTFGSGTRLTVV.

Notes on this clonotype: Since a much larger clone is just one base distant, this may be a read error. The CDR3 reads CASSQEGPQSTDTRYF. The DNA for the CDR3 is TGTGCCAGCAGCCAAGAAGGGCCCCAAAGCACAGATACGCGGTATTTT. J is TRBJ2-3 and V is TRBV4-2; D is unclear. CDR3 length equals 16 residues. Germline values: CDR1 LGHNA, CDR2 YNFKEQ.

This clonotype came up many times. CDR3 bases: TGTGCCAGCAGTGAACCCGGACTTCCCACCGGGGAGCTGTTTTTT. Translating gives CASSEPGLPTGELFF. The chain links TRBV2 to TRBJ2-2; possible D gene TRBD2, 5 bases. CDR1 is SNHLY, CDR2 FYNNEI, per germline. The CDR3 runs to 15 residues. Trimming removed 2 bases from V and 4 bases from J, with 11 bases in between.

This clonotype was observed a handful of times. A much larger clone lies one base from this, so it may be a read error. CDR3: CASRARAERALF. The CDR3 bases are TGTGCCAGCAGGGCCCGGGCTGAACGCGCTCTCTTT. The chain joins TRBV6-4 to TRBJ1-1; D unresolved. The CDR3 covers 12 residues. CDR1 is MRHNA, CDR2 SNTAGT, per germline.

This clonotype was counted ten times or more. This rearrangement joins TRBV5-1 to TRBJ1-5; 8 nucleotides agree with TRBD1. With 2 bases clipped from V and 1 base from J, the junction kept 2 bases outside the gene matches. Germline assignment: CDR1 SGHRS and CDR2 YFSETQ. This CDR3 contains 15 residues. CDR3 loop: CASSFTGGSNQPQHF. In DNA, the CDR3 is TGCGCCAGCAGCTTTACAGGGGGGAGCAATCAGCCCCAGCATTTT.

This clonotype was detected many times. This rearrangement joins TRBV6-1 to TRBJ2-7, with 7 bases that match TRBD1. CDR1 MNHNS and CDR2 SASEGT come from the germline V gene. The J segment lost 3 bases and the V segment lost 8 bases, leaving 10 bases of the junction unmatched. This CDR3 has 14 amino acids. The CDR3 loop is CASAPQGSVYEQYF. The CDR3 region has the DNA TGTGCCAGCGCCCCACAGGGGTCCGTCTACGAGCAGTACTTC.

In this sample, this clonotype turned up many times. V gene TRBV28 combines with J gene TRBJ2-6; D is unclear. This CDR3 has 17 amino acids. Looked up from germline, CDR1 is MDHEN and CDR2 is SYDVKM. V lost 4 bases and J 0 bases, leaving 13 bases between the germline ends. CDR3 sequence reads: CASSSVALNSGANVLTF. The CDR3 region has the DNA TGTGCCAGCAGTTCGGTGGCGTTAAACTCTGGGGCCAACGTCCTGACTTTC.

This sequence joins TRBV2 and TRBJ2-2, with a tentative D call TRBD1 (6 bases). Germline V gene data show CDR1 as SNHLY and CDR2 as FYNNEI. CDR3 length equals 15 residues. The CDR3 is CASQQPTGSTGELFF. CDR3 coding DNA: TGTGCGTCCCAGCAGCCGACAGGATCCACCGGGGAGCTGTTTTTT.